Given below is one T cell receptor beta chain in context. This record belongs to a study of CD8+ T cells in alopecia areata. Treatment of the sample: oral pan-JAK inhibitor, 5-10 mg twice daily. cDNA reverse transcribed from extracted RNA served as the sequencing template. Profiled with immunoSEQ multiplex PCR; TCRdb holds only in-frame clones, not every one. The profile shows under 200,000 clones, less than 70% of them singletons. J gave up 4 bases and V 7 bases, and 3 bases lay outside the gene matches. This CDR3 has 12 amino acids. Germline V lookup: CDR1 SNHLY, CDR2 FYNNEI. This sequence joins TRBV2 and TRBJ2-7; the match to TRBD1 covers 8 bases. Material: CD4+ T cells sorted from blood, obtained at week 24, from a patient treated with tofacitinib. The TCR was taken from a human donor with alopecia areata. The chain's CDR3 is CASKDRVYEQYF. The CDR3 DNA reads as TGTGCCAGCAAGGACAGGGTGTACGAGCAGTACTTC.